This TCR beta chain was identified during a study of PD-1 blockade in classical Hodgkin lymphoma (dated by TCRdb to about 2020). General notes on the study: Nivolumab dosing was 3 mg/kg intravenously every 2 weeks, continuing until either disease progression or unacceptable toxicity. A peripheral blood immune signature of response to PD-1 blockade in classical Hodgkin lymphoma was defined using TCR beta sequencing and CyTOF. The paper's findings and limits, for the study overall: CD4+ but not CD8+ TCR diversity rose significantly by C4D1 (p=0.0027 vs p=0.16), most apparent in complete responders (p=0.02). Baseline diversity similar to that of newly diagnosed patients was observed in trial patients achieving complete response, whereas significantly lower diversity was observed in partial responders and progressors. Only a single clinical trial cohort was studied, and what caused the repertoire differences, possibly disease activity or prior therapy, remained undefined. Baseline TCR diversity was reported to be lower in newly diagnosed patients than in healthy donors, and even lower in relapsed/refractory patients. Patients starting nivolumab less than 1 year after ASCT had lower diversity and were excluded from later analyses to avoid confounding by immune reconstitution.

A remark on this clone: There is no known antigen for this receptor. It has no much larger one-base neighbor in the sample; base qualities were not kept.

Genomic DNA was isolated using the Qiagen DNeasy kit from unsorted PBMCs as well as from negatively selected CD4+ and CD8+ fractions. Using primers that anneal to V and J segments, immunoSEQ multiplex PCR amplified the TCR beta CDR3 regions. A synthetic immune receptor repertoire was used to minimize amplification bias, and any remaining bias was removed computationally after sequencing. The original methods were these. Custom Python scripts were used to quantify repertoire diversity as the Shannon entropy index. Unsorted, CD4+ and CD8+ repertoires were analyzed separately, except in combined analyses where CD4+ and CD8+ sequences were merged in silico. A clone was considered expanded if an increase in frequency of at least 2-fold after treatment relative to C1D1 was found, and a pseudocount of 0.5 was applied to clones undetected at baseline. Clones with 0 or 1 copy at C1D1 were defined as singleton clones, while clones with 2 or more copies were defined as non-singleton clones. Clones expanded in unsorted samples were labelled as CD4+, CD8+ or unknown by matching protein sequences in sorted samples from the same patient. Diversity changes from C1D1 to C4D1 were tested in paired samples using Wilcoxon tests. The clones in this table, taken by TCRdb from immuneACCESS, are in-frame only. Not every clone is retained; where verified, under half of the shortfall comes from an unresolved V gene, and the cause of the rest is unknown. Clone size and V and J calls were adopted from that table, with D and trimming inferred from the DNA. Across this sample there are about 93,000 clones, with roughly 80% seen only once. The ten top clones hold 15% to 20% of the sample.

CDR3 length: 15 amino acids, cysteine to phenylalanine. Only the CDR3 DNA stays, 45 bases, in frame from base 1. The trim is 0 bases for V and 2 bases for J, with a gap of 11 bases between the germline ends. The CDR1 and CDR2 encoded by the germline V gene are SGHVS and FQNEAQ. Taken with the paper, the label for time point translates to: cycle 2 day 1 (C2D1) of nivolumab. Relapse after autologous stem cell transplantation had occurred in all trial patients, and cohorts A, B and C were distinguished by prior brentuximab vedotin exposure. The trial cohort was composed of about 58 patients with relapsed/refractory classical Hodgkin lymphoma, for whom complete response, partial response or progressive disease was recorded as best overall response. Trial patients were treated with single-agent nivolumab in the multi-cohort phase II CheckMate 205 trial. Best overall response was determined by an independent review committee according to the 2007 International Working Group response criteria. Trial PBMCs were obtained immediately prior to nivolumab initiation (C1D1) and on therapy at cycle 2 day 1 and cycle 4 day 1. Peripheral blood was collected in 8 mL Vacutainer Cell Preparation Tubes, from which PBMCs were isolated by centrifugation and then cryopreserved.

The source material was peripheral blood mononuclear cells (PBMCs), sampled before the second cycle of nivolumab. The receptor was derived from a human donor with classical Hodgkin lymphoma. The rearranged chain carries TRBV7-8 and TRBJ2-7; the D gene is perhaps TRBD1, on 5 matching bases. For the CDR3, the sequence is CASSLAGQPTYEQYF. The sequenced DNA is TGTGCCAGCAGCTTAGCGGGGCAGCCGACCTACGAGCAGTACTTC.